This TCR beta chain was obtained from a study of blood T cells in healthy people across ages. It was with a sample-barcoded 5' primer and a J-beta primer mix that a second PCR of roughly 7 to 12 cycles was run. TCRdb re-analysed the 5' RACE reads in MiXCR, keeping a single row per CDR3 protein. The sample records 1.2 million to 1.5 million distinct CDR3 sequences, around 42% being singletons. The V gene's germline CDR1 is MRHNA and CDR2 SNTAGT. The J segment lost 7 bases and the V segment lost 5 bases, leaving 6 bases of the junction unmatched. The CDR3 is 13 amino acids. The receptor was isolated from a young woman in good health. This chain connects TRBV6-4 to TRBJ2-7; 9 bases fit TRBD1. Sequencing input: blood. The CDR3 coding sequence is TGTGCCAGCAGTAACGACAGGGGGGGTGAGCAGTACTTC. Amino acid sequence: CASSNDRGGEQYF.